This T cell receptor (beta chain) was captured in a study of blood T cell repertoires in COVID-19. Whole-study context: PBMCs, B-cell-depleted T cells, or T cells were the source of the cDNA or gDNA that made up the material.

Clones were sequenced by immunoSEQ multiplex PCR, and TCRdb holds only the in-frame ones, with some missing. The data contain about 240,000 clones, roughly 85% of them singletons. There are 12 residues in the CDR3. Deletions cut 6 bases from V and 6 bases from J, with 11 bases between. A word on this clone: This sample includes further DNA sequences coding for the same CDR3.

Adults between roughly 18 and 90 years of age took part from 20 to 25 US areas. Sequences were obtained from PBMCs or T cells enriched from blood (not recorded which). The TCR originated in a woman between 40 and 50 years old who had been exposed to COVID-19. The chain carries TRBV12-3 or TRBV12-4 and TRBJ1-1, with a tentative D call TRBD1 (5 bases). The CDR3 region is CASSLGTAEAFF. CDR3 bases: TGTGCCAGCAGCCTTGGGACTGCTGAAGCTTTCTTT.